Below, one TCR beta chain is given with its context. This sample is part of a study of blood T cell repertoires in COVID-19. Study at large: Sources were T cells, B-cell-depleted T cells, or PBMCs; the material itself was cDNA or gDNA.

The repertoire was sequenced with immunoSEQ multiplex PCR; TCRdb's copy has only in-frame clones and lacks some. The table lists about 40,000 clones, 86% of them singletons. The sample comprised peripheral blood. The origin of this receptor is a man aged 45 to 65 in a cohort sampled during active COVID-19.

This chain's CDR3 is CASSREGELFF. CDR3 nucleotides: TGTGCCAGCAGCCGGGAAGGGGAGCTGTTTTTT. This chain uses TRBV6-5 with TRBJ2-2, with TRBD2 as a possible D gene (5 bases). Looked up from germline, CDR1 is MNHEY and CDR2 is SVGAGI. V was pared by 6 bases and J by 8 bases, with 7 bases between. This CDR3 is 11 amino acids long.